This T cell receptor (beta chain) stems from a study of blood T cell repertoires in COVID-19. Study overall: Samples came from the United States, Italy and Spain, spanning acute and convalescent COVID-19. In each case, the material was cDNA or gDNA derived from T cells, B-cell-depleted T cells, or PBMCs.

The germline CDR1 and CDR2 sequences are LNHNV and YYDKDF (reference sequence). The CDR3 contains 14 residues. Trimming at V came to 1 base and at J to 6 bases, leaving 4 bases not matched to a gene. Authors' data handling: Scientists estimated how many nucleated cells there were by amplifying reference gene primers. Assay used: immunoSEQ multiplex PCR; TCRdb lists only in-frame clones, some missing. That table supplies the V and J calls and clone size; D and trimming were determined from the DNA. Of around 150,000 clones in the sample, over 80% were seen once. The origin of this receptor is a man over 45 with active COVID-19. The J gene is TRBJ1-2, the V gene TRBV15, with 8 bases lining up with TRBD1. Sequenced input: peripheral blood. The CDR3 coding sequence is TGTGCCACCAGCAGAGGGCTGGGACAGGATGGCTACACCTTC. Residues: CATSRGLGQDGYTF.